This T cell receptor (beta chain) was captured in a study of T cells in Graves' hyperthyroidism and ophthalmopathy. Absence of ophthalmopathy progression within 18 months defined stable Graves' hyperthyroidism. Used for diagnoses were clinical symptoms, serum thyroxine and TRAb, thyroid ultrasound and orbital computed tomography. As regards this clonotype: No antigen is known for it.

The CDR3 contains 12 residues. Germline assignment: CDR1 SQVTM and CDR2 ANQGSEA. Whole-study results and caveats: From stable hyperthyroidism, ophthalmopathy was separated by a 13 V-J model. Most thyroid clonotypes with frequency above 0.001 were detected in blood.

TCR beta CDR3 sequences were amplified from RNA transcripts. The HTBI set primed first-round TCR CDR3 RT-PCR. TCRdb used MiXCR to reprocess the multiplex PCR reads, holding one entry per CDR3 protein. Of hundreds of thousands of distinct CDR3 sequences in the sample, about 43% were seen once. The rearrangement joins TRBV29-1 to TRBJ2-7; D gene ambiguous. Near its end, the DNA agrees better with TRBJ2-1, so the J call may be wrong. This TCR came from a woman younger than 30 with Graves' hyperthyroidism. Source material: peripheral blood or thyroid tissue (not recorded which). CDR3 sequence (DNA): TGCAGCGTTGTTTGGGCCTACAATGAGCAGTTCTTC. Its translation: CSVVWAYNEQFF.